This entry lists 13 T cell receptor beta chains sequenced from one sample in a study of blood T cells in healthy people across ages. A second PCR, run for about 6 to 11 cycles, used a sample-barcoded 5' primer plus a J-beta primer mix. Each CDR3 protein is one row after TCRdb ran MiXCR on the 5' RACE reads. There are over 1,500,000 distinct CDR3 sequences in the sample; around 40% occur only once, and 20% to 25% lies in the top ten. The material sequenced was blood. The receptors were sampled from a human donor in good health.

The chain employs TRBV7-2 and TRBJ1-5, with D perhaps matching TRBD1 (6 bases). V lost 1 base and J 7 bases, leaving 14 bases between the germline ends. Germline-derived CDR1 and CDR2 are SGHTA and FQGNSA. This CDR3 has 15 residues. In nucleotides, the CDR3 is TGTGCCAGCAGCTTAGGGGGGGCCTGGGGGCAGCCCCAGCATTTT. This sequence encodes CASSLGGAWGQPQHF.

The chain has TRBV20-1 and TRBJ2-4; D might be TRBD1 or TRBD2, each matching 5 bases. The J call could be wrong; TRBJ2-5 is a better fit for the DNA end. This CDR3 has 14 amino acids. CDR1 is DFQATT, CDR2 SNEGSKA, per germline (reference sequence). The CDR3 spells CSARTGRGMETQYF. The CDR3, as DNA: TGCAGTGCTAGAACGGGACGAGGGATGGAGACCCAGTACTTC.

This clonotype appeared a few times. V gene TRBV7-6 combines with J gene TRBJ1-6; 8 nucleotides match TRBD1. The J segment lost 6 bases and the V segment lost 5 bases, leaving 3 bases of the junction unmatched. The CDR3 spans 14 residues. Germline V gene data show CDR1 as SGHVS and CDR2 as FNYEAQ. The CDR3 DNA follows: TGTGCCAGCAGCCGGACAGGGTTTAATTCACCCCTCCACTTT. It specifies CASSRTGFNSPLHF.

This clonotype was seen repeatedly, ten times or more. The chain couples TRBV20-1 to TRBJ1-2; D possibly corresponds to TRBD1 (5 bases). Between the trimmed V and J ends, which lost 3 bases and 6 bases, there was a span of 5 bases. Looked up from germline, CDR1 is DFQATT and CDR2 is SNEGSKA (reference sequence). There are 10 residues in the CDR3. The CDR3 protein is CSASRDGYTF. The CDR3 coding sequence is TGCAGTGCTAGCAGGGATGGCTACACCTTC.

This clonotype was observed a handful of times. The CDR3 here is CSVEDWRGNGYTF. The CDR3 DNA is TGCAGCGTTGAAGACTGGAGGGGGAATGGCTACACCTTC. The V call is TRBV29-1, the J call TRBJ1-2, with D possibly being TRBD1 (6 bases). CDR1 SQVTM and CDR2 ANQGSEA come from the germline V gene. V lost 0 bases and J 6 bases, leaving 11 bases between the germline ends. This CDR3 has 13 amino acids.

This chain joins TRBV6-6 and TRBJ2-5; tentatively, D is TRBD1 or TRBD2 (5 bases each). The DNA end is more similar to TRBJ2-7, so the J call may be wrong. The CDR3 runs to 13 residues. Germline lookup yields CDR1 MNHNY and CDR2 SVGAGI (reference sequence). CDR3 in DNA: TGTGCCAGCAGTTACGGGGGATTGGACGAGCAGTACTTC. Its translation is CASSYGGLDEQYF.

This clonotype was found a few times. The V and J genes are TRBV7-9 and TRBJ2-2; TRBD1 is a possible D gene (5 bases). V lost 3 bases and J 7 bases, leaving 24 bases between the germline ends. Germline assignment: CDR1 SEHNR and CDR2 FQNEAQ (reference sequence). The CDR3 length is 18 residues. CDR3 coding DNA: TGTGCCAGCAGCTTTTGGGCCGCGACCCCGAAGGGGCACGGGGAGCTGTTTTTT. It encodes CASSFWAATPKGHGELFF.

Turning to this clonotype: A read error may account for a junction end that differs from germline. The chain is built from TRBV4-1 and TRBJ2-3; 9 positions match TRBD1. Per the germline V gene, CDR1 is MGHRA and CDR2 is YSYEKL. This CDR3 comprises 16 residues. CDR3 amino acids: CASCQPGQGRTHTQYF. The CDR3 coding sequence is TGCGCCAGCTGCCAACCGGGACAGGGAAGGACACATACGCAGTATTTT.

A few counts support this clonotype. This sequence joins TRBV3-1 and TRBJ2-1; tentative D call: TRBD1 (6 bases). CDR1 is LGHDT and CDR2 is YNNKEL in the germline V gene (reference sequence). V was pared by 4 bases and J by 6 bases, with 16 bases between. The CDR3 contains 15 residues. Here the CDR3 reads CASSRSGHPLNEQFF. The CDR3 coding sequence is TGTGCCAGCAGCCGATCGGGACACCCCCTCAATGAGCAGTTCTTC.

The rearrangement uses TRBV29-1 and TRBJ2-1; 11 bases agree with TRBD1. J was trimmed by 8 bases and V by 4 bases; bases with no gene match: 7. The CDR3 is made up of 14 amino acids. Germline CDR1 is SQVTM and CDR2 is ANQGSEA. The CDR3 DNA is TGCAGCGTTGGTTGGGGACAGGGGGGGGATGAGCAGTTCTTC. This encodes CSVGWGQGGDEQFF.

The V gene is TRBV7-3, the J gene TRBJ2-2, with TRBD2 as a possible D gene (5 bases). This CDR3 is 14 amino acids long. Germline CDR1 SGHTA, CDR2 FQGTGA. V dropped 6 bases and J dropped 1 base, with 9 bases sitting between them. The CDR3 nucleotides are TGTGCCAGCAGGCCCCGGGGGAACACCGGGGAGCTGTTTTTT. This translates into CASRPRGNTGELFF.

This chain links TRBV5-1 with TRBJ1-2; weak D call: TRBD1 (6 bases). The CDR3 sequence is 14 residues long. V was cut by 3 bases and J by 6 bases, with 15 bases left in between. The germline V gene encodes CDR1 SGHRS and CDR2 YFSETQ. The DNA for the CDR3 is TGCGCCAGCAGCTCTTCCGGGACATGGGATGGCTACACCTTC. It encodes CASSSSGTWDGYTF. The full variable domain, in which reference TRBV5-1 and TRBJ1-2 provide the parts outside the CDR3, is KAGVTQTPRYLIKTRGQQVTLSCSPISGHRSVSWYQQTPGQGLQFLFEYFSETQRNKGNFPGRFSGRQFSNSRSEMNVSTLELGDSALYLCASSSSGTWDGYTFGSGTRLTVV.

CDR3 amino acids: CASSSPGTGANVLTF. The CDR3 nucleotides read TGCGCCAGCAGCTCTCCAGGGACTGGGGCCAACGTCCTGACTTTC. This sequence joins TRBV4-3 and TRBJ2-6; D is perhaps TRBD1 (5 bases). Per germline, CDR1 LGHNA and CDR2 YSLEER. V lost 5 bases and J 2 bases, leaving 10 bases between the germline ends. The CDR3 runs to 15 residues.